This TCR beta chain was captured by sequencing in a study of blood T cell repertoires in COVID-19. Study in general: The United States, Italy and Spain supplied acute and convalescent COVID-19 samples. T cells, B-cell-depleted T cells, or PBMCs supplied cDNA or gDNA.

In the source study's methods: The assay estimated nucleated cells by amplifying reference gene primers. The assay was immunoSEQ multiplex PCR, and TCRdb's table has in-frame clones only and misses some. The V and J calls and clone size are taken from that table; D and trimming were inferred from the DNA. This sample has roughly 40,000 clones; approximately 85% occur once, and the top ten carry about 9.3%. A few counts support this clone. The germline V and J ends were trimmed by 0 bases and 11 bases, with 15 bases remaining between them. Germline V lookup: CDR1 SGHTA, CDR2 FQGTGA. CDR3 length: 14 amino acids.

What was sequenced was peripheral blood. This clonotype originated in a human donor in a cohort sampled during active COVID-19. The chain recombines TRBV7-3 with TRBJ2-3; D gene unclear. The CDR3 protein is CASSLTMASPEQYF. For the CDR3, the DNA is TGTGCCAGCAGCTTAACGATGGCCTCCCCTGAGCAGTATTTT.